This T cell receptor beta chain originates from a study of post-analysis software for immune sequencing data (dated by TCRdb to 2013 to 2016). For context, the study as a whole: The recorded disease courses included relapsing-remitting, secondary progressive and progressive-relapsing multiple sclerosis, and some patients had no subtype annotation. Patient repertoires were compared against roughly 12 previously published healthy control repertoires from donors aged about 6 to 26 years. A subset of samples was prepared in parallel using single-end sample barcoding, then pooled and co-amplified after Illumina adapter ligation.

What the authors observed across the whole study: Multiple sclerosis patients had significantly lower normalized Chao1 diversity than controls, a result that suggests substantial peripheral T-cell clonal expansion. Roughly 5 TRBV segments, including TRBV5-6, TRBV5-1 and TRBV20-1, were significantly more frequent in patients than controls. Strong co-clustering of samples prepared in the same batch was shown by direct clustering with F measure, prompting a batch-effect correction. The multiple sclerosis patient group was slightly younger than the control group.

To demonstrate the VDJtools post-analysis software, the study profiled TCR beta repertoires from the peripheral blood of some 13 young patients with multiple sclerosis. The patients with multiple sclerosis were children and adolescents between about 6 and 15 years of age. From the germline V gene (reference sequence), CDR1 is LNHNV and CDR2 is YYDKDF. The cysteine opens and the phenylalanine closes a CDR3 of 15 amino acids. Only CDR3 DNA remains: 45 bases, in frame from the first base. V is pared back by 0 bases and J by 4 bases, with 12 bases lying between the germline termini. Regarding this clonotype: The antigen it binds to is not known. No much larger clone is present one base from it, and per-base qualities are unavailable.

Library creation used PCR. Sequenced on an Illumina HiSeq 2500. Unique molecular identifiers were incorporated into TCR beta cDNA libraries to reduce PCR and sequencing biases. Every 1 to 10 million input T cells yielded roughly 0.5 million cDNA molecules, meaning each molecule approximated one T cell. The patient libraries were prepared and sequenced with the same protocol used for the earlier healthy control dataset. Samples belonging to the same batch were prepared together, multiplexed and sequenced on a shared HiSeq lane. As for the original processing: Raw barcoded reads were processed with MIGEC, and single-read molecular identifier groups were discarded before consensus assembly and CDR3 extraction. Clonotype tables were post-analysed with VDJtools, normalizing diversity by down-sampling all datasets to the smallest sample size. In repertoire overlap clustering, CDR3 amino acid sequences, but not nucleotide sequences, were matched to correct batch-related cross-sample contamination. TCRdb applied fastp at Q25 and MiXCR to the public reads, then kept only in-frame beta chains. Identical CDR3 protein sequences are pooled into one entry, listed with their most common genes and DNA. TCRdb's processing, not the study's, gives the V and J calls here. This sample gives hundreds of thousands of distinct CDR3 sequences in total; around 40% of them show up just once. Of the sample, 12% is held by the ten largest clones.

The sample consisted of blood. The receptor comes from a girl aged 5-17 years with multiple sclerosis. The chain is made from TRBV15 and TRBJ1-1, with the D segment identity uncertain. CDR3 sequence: CATSRDRGSGTEAFF. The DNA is TGTGCCACCAGCAGAGACCGGGGTTCTGGCACTGAAGCTTTCTTT.